Following are 9 T cell receptor beta chains from one sample sequenced in a study of Ad26.COV2.S vaccination and SARS-CoV-2 variants. Noted treatment: roughly 18 received Ad26.COV2.S at low or high dose, single or two shots; about 5 received placebo; per-sample allocation not given. Material that was analyzed had been drawn on day 63 after the first vaccine or placebo injection. Libraries were prepared by immunoSEQ multiplex PCR; TCRdb keeps only in-frame clonotypes and omits some of them. The sample shows 440,000 or so clones, roughly nine tenths of them seen only once. The sample was peripheral blood, taken in a trial of Ad26.COV2.S vaccine versus placebo. These receptors were collected from a person between 18 and 65 years old who received the Ad26.COV2.S COVID-19 vaccine or a placebo.

The chain joins TRBV25-1 to TRBJ2-1, with D possibly called TRBD1 or TRBD2 (5 bases each). The CDR3 has 17 amino acids. Per germline, CDR1 MGHDK and CDR2 SYGVNS. Trimming left V 5 bases short and J 0 bases short, with 17 bases between. The chain's CDR3 is CASSYSGTVISYNEQFF. The DNA of the CDR3 is TGTGCCAGCAGTTACTCGGGGACGGTCATCTCCTACAATGAGCAGTTCTTC.

This clone was observed a few times. V and J are TRBV7-9 and TRBJ1-1; D unresolved. The CDR3 runs to 12 residues. Germline lookup yields CDR1 SEHNR and CDR2 FQNEAQ (reference sequence). The V and J ends lost 3 bases and 6 bases respectively, with 8 bases between them. The CDR3 nucleotides read TGTGCCAGCAGCTTCTATATGGCTGAAGCTTTCTTT. Translating gives CASSFYMAEAFF.

J is TRBJ1-5 and V is TRBV6-5, with D hard to call. This CDR3 region has 14 residues. V lost 10 bases and J 2 bases, leaving 15 bases between the germline ends. The germline gives CDR1 MNHEY, CDR2 SVGAGI. The DNA for the CDR3 is TGTGCCACCCGGAACGGACCGGGCAATCAGCCCCAGCATTTT. This codes for CATRNGPGNQPQHF.

The chain couples TRBV19 to TRBJ2-1; D gene unclear. CDR3 size: 13 residues. The germline gives CDR1 LNHDA, CDR2 SQIVND (reference sequence). Trimming shortened V by 6 bases and J by 0 bases, and 6 bases separated the two germline ends. The CDR3 DNA follows: TGTGCCAGTAGCACATACTCCTACAATGAGCAGTTCTTC. Protein product: CASSTYSYNEQFF.

This rearrangement joins TRBV6-4 to TRBJ2-3; no firm D call. Trimming shortened V by 0 bases and J by 4 bases, and 5 bases separated the two germline ends. CDR1 and CDR2 from the germline V gene are MRHNA and SNTAGT. The CDR3 spans 13 residues. The CDR3 region has the DNA TGTGCCAGCAGTGACTCGAGGTCAGATACGCAGTATTTT. Its translation is CASSDSRSDTQYF.

The rearrangement links TRBV18 to TRBJ2-1, with 8 bases fitting TRBD2. This CDR3 comprises 17 residues. Trimming removed 1 base from V and 4 bases from J; junction bases left unmatched: 9. Germline CDR1 reads KGHSH; CDR2 reads LQKENI. In DNA form, the CDR3 reads TGTGCCAGCTCACCACGCTCTAGCGGGCACGCGTACAATGAGCAGTTCTTC. It specifies CASSPRSSGHAYNEQFF.

This clone turned up a few times. This chain joins TRBV6-5 and TRBJ1-1, with 7 bases identical to TRBD1. CDR1 and CDR2 from the germline V gene are MNHEY and SVGAGI. Losses at the gene ends were 11 bases for V and 4 bases for J; bases not matched to a gene: 10. This CDR3 contains 13 residues. This CDR3 is CAARGGRSTEAFF. The DNA for the CDR3 is TGTGCCGCCAGGGGGGGGAGGAGCACTGAAGCTTTCTTT.

This sequence joins TRBV19 and TRBJ1-4; TRBD1 matches at 10 bases. The V gene's germline CDR1 is LNHDA and CDR2 SQIVND (reference sequence). This CDR3 has 16 amino acids. J lost 8 bases, V lost 3 bases, and 9 bases had no gene match. The CDR3 protein is CASSIPRQGAGEKLFF. CDR3 nucleotides: TGTGCCAGTAGTATCCCCCGACAGGGGGCGGGAGAAAAACTGTTTTTT.

This sequence joins TRBV7-3 and TRBJ2-2; TRBD2 matches at 8 bases. Per the germline V gene, CDR1 is SGHTA and CDR2 is FQGTGA. The V gene end was trimmed by 5 bases and the J gene end by 7 bases; junction bases not matched to a gene: 6. The CDR3 length is 14 residues. CDR3 amino acids: CASSEGLGSGELFF. The DNA of the CDR3 is TGTGCCAGCAGCGAGGGACTAGGAAGCGGGGAGCTGTTTTTT.